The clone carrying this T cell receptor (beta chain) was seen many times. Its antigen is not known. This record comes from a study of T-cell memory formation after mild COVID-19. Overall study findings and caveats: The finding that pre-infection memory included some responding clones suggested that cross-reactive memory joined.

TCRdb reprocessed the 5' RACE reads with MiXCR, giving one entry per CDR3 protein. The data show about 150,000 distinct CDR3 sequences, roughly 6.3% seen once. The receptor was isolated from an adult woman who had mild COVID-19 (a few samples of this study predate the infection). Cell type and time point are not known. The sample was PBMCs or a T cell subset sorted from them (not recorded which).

The DNA of the CDR3 is TGTGCCAGCAGCCAGGGTTCTGGCTACACCTTC. Translation: CASSQGSGYTF. V usage is TRBV27 and J usage is TRBJ1-2; TRBD1 is a possible D gene (5 bases). The CDR3 runs 11 residues. Trimming removed 6 bases at V and 7 bases at J, with 9 bases between. The germline gives CDR1 MNHEY, CDR2 SMNVEV (reference sequence).